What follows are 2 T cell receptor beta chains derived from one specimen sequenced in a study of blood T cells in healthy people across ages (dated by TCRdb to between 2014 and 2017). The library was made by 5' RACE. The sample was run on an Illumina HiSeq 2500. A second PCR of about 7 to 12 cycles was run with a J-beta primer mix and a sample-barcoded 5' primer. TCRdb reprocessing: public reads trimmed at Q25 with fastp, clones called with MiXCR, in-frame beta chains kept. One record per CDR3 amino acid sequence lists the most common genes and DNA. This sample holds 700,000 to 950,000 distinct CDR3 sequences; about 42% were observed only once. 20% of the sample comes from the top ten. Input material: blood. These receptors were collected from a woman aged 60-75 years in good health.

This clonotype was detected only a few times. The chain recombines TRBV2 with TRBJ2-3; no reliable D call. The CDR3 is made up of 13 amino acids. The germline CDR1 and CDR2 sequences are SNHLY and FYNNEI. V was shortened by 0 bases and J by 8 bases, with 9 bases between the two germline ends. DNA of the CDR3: TGTGCCAGCAGTGAAGCGCGAAGCTCTACGCAGTATTTT. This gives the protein CASSEARSSTQYF.

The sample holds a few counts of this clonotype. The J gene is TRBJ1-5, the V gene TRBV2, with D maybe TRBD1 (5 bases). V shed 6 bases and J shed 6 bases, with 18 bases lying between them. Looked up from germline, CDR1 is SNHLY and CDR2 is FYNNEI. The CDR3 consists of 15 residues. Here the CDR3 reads CASSGGVEVGQPQHF. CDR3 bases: TGTGCCAGCAGCGGGGGGGTTGAAGTGGGTCAGCCCCAGCATTTT.